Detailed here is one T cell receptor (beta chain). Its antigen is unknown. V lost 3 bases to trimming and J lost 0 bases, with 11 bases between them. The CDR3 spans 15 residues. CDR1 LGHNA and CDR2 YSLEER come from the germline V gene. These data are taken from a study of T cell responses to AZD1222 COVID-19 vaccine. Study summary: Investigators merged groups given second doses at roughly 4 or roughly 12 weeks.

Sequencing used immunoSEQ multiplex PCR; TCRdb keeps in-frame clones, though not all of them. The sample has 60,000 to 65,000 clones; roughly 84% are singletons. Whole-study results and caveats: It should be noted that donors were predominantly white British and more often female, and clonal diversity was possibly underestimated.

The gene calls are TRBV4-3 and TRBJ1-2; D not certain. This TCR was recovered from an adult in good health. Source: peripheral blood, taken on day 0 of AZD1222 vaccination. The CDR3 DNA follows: TGCGCCAGCAGCCAGGAACACAGAGCTAACTATGGCTACACCTTC. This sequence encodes CASSQEHRANYGYTF.